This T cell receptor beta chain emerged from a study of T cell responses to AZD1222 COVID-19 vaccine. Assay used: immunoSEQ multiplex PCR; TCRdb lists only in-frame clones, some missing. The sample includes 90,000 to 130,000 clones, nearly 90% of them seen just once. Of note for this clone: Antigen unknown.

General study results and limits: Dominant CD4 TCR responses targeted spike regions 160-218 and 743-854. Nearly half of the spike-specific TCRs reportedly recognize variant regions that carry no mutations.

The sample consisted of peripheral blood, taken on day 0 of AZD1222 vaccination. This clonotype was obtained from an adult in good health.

For the CDR3, the DNA is TGTGCCAGCAGTGAAAGACATTCACCCCTCCACTTT. Translating gives CASSERHSPLHF. V and J are TRBV2 and TRBJ1-6, with D unclear. With 2 bases removed from V and 8 bases from J, the gap between germline ends came to 4 bases. The CDR3 covers 12 residues. Per the germline V gene, CDR1 is SNHLY and CDR2 is FYNNEI.